This entry lists 3 T cell receptor beta chains sequenced from one sample in a study of T cell repertoires in cytomegalovirus infection (dated by TCRdb to about 2019). No antigen has been assigned to these receptors. The meaning of the sample's treatment or condition label: in vitro stimulation with specific CMV peptide epitopes to enrich CMV-specific T cells. The sequencer listed for this sample is Illumina HiSeq 1500. TCRdb trimmed public reads at Q25 via fastp, called clones via MiXCR and kept in-frame beta chains. Records with the same CDR3 protein are collapsed into one entry carrying the most frequent genes and DNA. In all, the sample holds about 71,000 distinct CDR3 sequences, and 20% to 25% of those were seen once. The ten largest account for roughly two thirds of the sample. Sequencing used CD8+ T cells from cultured PBMCs, obtained from culture after CMV antigen stimulation. All receptors derive from a human donor in good health (CMV status not recorded). Some clones in this sample may be carry-over from other donors' samples.

This clonotype was seen only a few times. The rearrangement links TRBV7-8 to TRBJ2-3; the D is unclear. The CDR3 length is 14 residues. In germline, CDR1 is SGHVS, CDR2 FQNEAQ. The V end lost 3 bases, the J end lost 4 bases, and 11 bases lay between the germline ends. The CDR3 coding sequence is TGTGCCAGCAGCTTTGGGCTAGACTCAGATACGCAGTATTTT. This gives the protein CASSFGLDSDTQYF.

The J gene is TRBJ1-5, the V gene TRBV12-3 or TRBV12-4, with TRBD1 matching 7 bases. The length of the CDR3 is 16 residues. Germline trimming cut 1 base from V and 6 bases from J; bases unmatched to any gene: 9. The DNA of the CDR3 is TGTGCCAGCAGTTTAGAACCCAGGGGGATTCGTCAGCCCCAGCATTTT. Amino acid sequence: CASSLEPRGIRQPQHF.

The chain recombines TRBV4-1 with TRBJ1-1; tentatively, D is TRBD1 (6 bases). CDR3 length equals 15 residues. Germline CDR1 is MGHRA and CDR2 is YSYEKL. Deletions cut 4 bases from V and 8 bases from J, with 20 bases between. CDR3 coding DNA: TGCGCCAGCAGCCTCTATGGACCCCCCGGGACAGAAGCTTTCTTT. This encodes CASSLYGPPGTEAFF.